This entry describes one TCR beta chain. The data originate from a study of technical replicates of blood from a few donors. Germline V gene lookup returns CDR1 SGHTA and CDR2 FQGNSA. J gave up 3 bases and V 1 base, and 9 bases lay outside the gene matches. The CDR3 has 16 residues. Sequencing was performed with immunoSEQ multiplex PCR; in TCRdb, only in-frame clones are kept and a portion is missing. The sample carries 55,000 to 75,000 clones, around 87% recorded once. Sample: PBMCs. The receptor comes from a human donor in good health. Some clones in this sample may be carry-over from other donors' samples. The chain has TRBV7-2 and TRBJ2-7; 7 bases fit TRBD2. CDR3 DNA sequence: TGTGCCAGCAGCTTAGAGTCGCAGCGGGGCGACTACGAGCAGTACTTC. Residues: CASSLESQRGDYEQYF.